The 21 T cell receptor beta chains presented below share a single source sample, sequenced in a study of blood T cell repertoires in COVID-19. The repertoire was sequenced with immunoSEQ multiplex PCR; TCRdb's copy has only in-frame clones and lacks some. The sample has 220,000 or so clones, about 90% seen once. Sequencing was performed on PBMCs or T cells enriched from blood (not recorded which). The receptor set was obtained from a woman between 45 and 65 years old with acute COVID-19.

The chain uses TRBV20-1 and TRBJ2-3; the match to TRBD2 covers 12 bases. This CDR3 comprises 15 residues. From germline, CDR1 is DFQATT and CDR2 SNEGSKA (reference sequence). J was trimmed by 0 bases and V by 3 bases; bases with no gene match: 1. CDR3 sequence reads: CSASGTSGSTDTQYF. The CDR3 DNA reads TGCAGTGCTAGTGGGACTAGCGGGAGCACAGATACGCAGTATTTT.

This CDR3 is CASSEGTPWEEDTQYF. The CDR3 DNA reads TGTGCCAGCAGTGAGGGGACCCCGTGGGAGGAAGATACGCAGTATTTT. The chain employs TRBV2 and TRBJ2-3, with D perhaps matching TRBD2 (6 bases). Trimming took 3 bases from V and 5 from J, leaving 18 bases between them. This CDR3 has 16 amino acids. Germline lookup yields CDR1 SNHLY and CDR2 FYNNEI.

The chain recombines TRBV29-1 with TRBJ2-1; 7 positions match TRBD1. The CDR3 spans 13 residues. V dropped 7 bases and J dropped 7; count of bases not matched to a gene: 10. In germline, CDR1 is SQVTM, CDR2 ANQGSEA. For the CDR3, the DNA is TGCAGCGCCCACAGGGGAGTTGAAAATGAGCAGTTCTTC. Translation: CSAHRGVENEQFF.

V is TRBV5-1 and J is TRBJ2-7; no definite D call. This CDR3 spans 14 amino acids. Germline V gene data show CDR1 as SGHRS and CDR2 as YFSETQ. Trimming took 1 base from V and 1 from J, leaving 9 bases between them. The CDR3 DNA reads as TGCGCCAGCAGCTTGCTTCCGCAGTCCTACGAGCAGTACTTC. This translates into CASSLLPQSYEQYF.

The J gene is TRBJ2-3, the V gene TRBV7-8, with 8 nucleotides matching TRBD2. CDR1 and CDR2 (germline): SGHVS, FQNEAQ. V lost 5 bases and J lost 2; bases outside the gene matches: 9. This CDR3 region has 16 residues. The CDR3 bases are TGTGCCAGCAGCCGAGGTTATAGCGGGACCACAGATACGCAGTATTTT. Amino acid sequence: CASSRGYSGTTDTQYF.

The rearrangement joins TRBV27 to TRBJ2-1; D possibly corresponds to TRBD1 (5 bases). The CDR3 covers 14 residues. Germline CDR1 reads MNHEY; CDR2 reads SMNVEV (reference sequence). Between the trimmed V and J ends, which lost 7 bases and 4 bases, there was a span of 14 bases. Here the CDR3 reads CASTPSRAYNEQFF. The CDR3 DNA is TGTGCCAGCACCCCGTCCAGGGCTTACAATGAGCAGTTCTTC.

This clone was seen a single time. The chain couples TRBV29-1 to TRBJ1-1; 7 nucleotides match TRBD1. Trimming cost V 1 base and J 0 bases; bases outside gene matches: 5. This CDR3 has 15 amino acids. Germline V CDR1 and CDR2: SQVTM, ANQGSEA. CDR3 region: CSVEVVGGLNTEAFF. The CDR3 DNA sequence: TGCAGCGTTGAAGTGGTAGGGGGCCTGAACACTGAAGCTTTCTTT.

J is TRBJ2-7 and V is TRBV19; 9 positions agree with TRBD1. V lost 10 bases to trimming and J lost 10 bases; unmatched junction nucleotides: 8. Germline values: CDR1 LNHDA, CDR2 SQIVND (reference sequence). The CDR3 runs 11 residues. CDR3 in amino acids: CATGQGLSQYF. DNA for the CDR3: TGTGCCACCGGACAGGGGTTATCCCAGTACTTC. The full variable domain, with the rest looked up from reference TRBV19 and TRBJ2-7, is DGGITQSPKYLFRKEGQNVTLSCEQNLNHDAMYWYRQDPGQGLRLIYYSQIVNDFQKGDIAEGYSVSREKKESFPLTVTSAQKNPTAFYLCATGQGLSQYFGPGTRLTVT.

The chain joins TRBV5-8 to TRBJ2-3, with TRBD2 matching over 9 bases. Germline V CDR1 and CDR2: SGHTS, YDEGEE. CDR3 length: 16 amino acids. V lost 4 bases to trimming and J lost 0 bases; unmatched junction nucleotides: 6. As DNA, the CDR3 is TGTGCCAGCAGCCCAGGGACTAGCCGTAGCACAGATACGCAGTATTTT. This encodes CASSPGTSRSTDTQYF.

The chain links TRBV4-2 to TRBJ2-3; D is ambiguous. V was trimmed by 0 bases and J by 1 base, leaving 5 bases between them. The CDR3 extends over 14 amino acids. CDR1 and CDR2 from the germline V gene are LGHNA and YNFKEQ. In nucleotides, the CDR3 is TGTGCCAGCAGCCAAGAGGGCCGCACAGATACGCAGTATTTT. Translation gives CASSQEGRTDTQYF.

A word on this clone: The same CDR3 also results from other DNA sequences found in this sample. V usage is TRBV28 and J usage is TRBJ1-1; D uncertain. V lost 6 bases and J lost 2, with 4 bases in between. Germline CDR1 reads MDHEN; CDR2 reads SYDVKM. This CDR3 contains 11 residues. The CDR3 DNA reads TGTGCCAGCAGCTCCAACACTGAAGCTTTCTTT. It specifies CASSSNTEAFF.

This sequence joins TRBV18 and TRBJ2-1; 7 nucleotides line up with TRBD2. The V gene end was trimmed by 1 base and the J gene end by 2 bases; junction bases not matched to a gene: 14. The CDR3 is 19 residues long. CDR1 is KGHSH, CDR2 LQKENI, per germline. The CDR3 DNA reads TGTGCCAGCTCACCACGGGTGTTAGCGGGCGGAACTACCTACAATGAGCAGTTCTTC. Translating gives CASSPRVLAGGTTYNEQFF. Looking up the rest from reference TRBV18 and TRBJ2-1 gives the full variable domain: NAGVMQNPRHLVRRRGQEARLRCSPMKGHSHVYWYRQLPEEGLKFMVYLQKENIIDESGMPKERFSAEFPKEGPSILRIQQVVRGDSAAYFCASSPRVLAGGTTYNEQFFGPGTRLTVL.

The chain couples TRBV7-6 to TRBJ2-3; TRBD2 is a possible D gene (7 bases). The germline V gene has CDR1 SGHVS and CDR2 FNYEAQ. The V end was cut by 0 bases, the J end by 1 base, with 14 bases between. The length of the CDR3 is 17 residues. This chain's CDR3 is CASSLATGGRGTDTQYF. In DNA, the CDR3 is TGTGCCAGCAGCTTAGCGACGGGGGGCCGGGGCACAGATACGCAGTATTTT.

This clone was counted only a few times. This rearrangement joins TRBV5-1 to TRBJ2-7, with 7 bases aligning to TRBD1. With 7 bases clipped from V and 1 base from J, the junction kept 5 bases outside the gene matches. Germline V gene data show CDR1 as SGHRS and CDR2 as YFSETQ. The CDR3 covers 13 residues. The chain's CDR3 is CASGQGQSYEQYF. The CDR3 nucleotides are TGCGCCAGCGGCCAGGGACAGTCCTACGAGCAGTACTTC.

This clone has more than one count but fewer than ten. The V gene is TRBV18, the J gene TRBJ2-5; D unresolved. V was shortened by 9 bases and J by 5 bases, with 16 bases between the two germline ends. This CDR3 is built from 13 residues. In germline, CDR1 is KGHSH, CDR2 LQKENI. The CDR3 DNA reads as TGTGCCAGTACCCCGGCGGTCCTGGAGACCCAGTACTTC. As protein: CASTPAVLETQYF. The entire variable domain, with the rest obtained from reference TRBV18 and TRBJ2-5, is as follows: NAGVMQNPRHLVRRRGQEARLRCSPMKGHSHVYWYRQLPEEGLKFMVYLQKENIIDESGMPKERFSAEFPKEGPSILRIQQVVRGDSAAYFCASTPAVLETQYFGPGTRLLVL.

The V gene is TRBV7-3, the J gene TRBJ1-5, with D unresolved. Trimming shortened V by 4 bases and J by 6 bases, and 19 bases separated the two germline ends. The germline gives CDR1 SGHTA, CDR2 FQGTGA. This CDR3 contains 16 residues. The DNA of the CDR3 is TGTGCCAGCAGCTCAAAGAACGGAGGCCGGGCTCAGCCCCAGCATTTT. It encodes CASSSKNGGRAQPQHF. Full variable domain (remainder filled in from reference TRBV7-3 and TRBJ1-5): GAGVSQTPSNKVTEKGKYVELRCDPISGHTALYWYRQSLGQGPEFLIYFQGTGAADDSGLPNDRFFAVRPEGSVSTLKIQRTERGDSAVYLCASSSKNGGRAQPQHFGDGTRLSIL.

V is TRBV28 and J is TRBJ2-4; perhaps TRBD2 as D (5 bases). There are 15 residues in the CDR3. From germline, CDR1 is MDHEN and CDR2 SYDVKM. Trimming took off 5 bases at V and 0 bases at J, with 11 bases between the two ends. The CDR3 DNA is TGTGCCAGCAGTCCCAATAGCGCAGCCAAAAACATTCAGTACTTC. Its protein product is CASSPNSAAKNIQYF. The full variable domain, rest sourced from reference TRBV28 and TRBJ2-4, is DVKVTQSSRYLVKRTGEKVFLECVQDMDHENMFWYRQDPGLGLRLIYFSYDVKMKEKGDIPEGYSVSREKKERFSLILESASTNQTSMYLCASSPNSAAKNIQYFGAGTRLSVL.

This rearrangement joins TRBV6-2 or TRBV6-3 to TRBJ2-2; 8 positions agree with TRBD1. Germline trimming cut 5 bases from V and 2 bases from J; bases unmatched to any gene: 7. CDR1 is MNHEY and CDR2 is SVGEGT in the germline V gene. The CDR3 sequence is 16 residues long. The CDR3 here is CASSQAGTGNTGELFF. The DNA of the CDR3 is TGTGCCAGCAGTCAGGCCGGGACAGGAAACACCGGGGAGCTGTTTTTT.

The chain employs TRBV6-5 and TRBJ1-3; D is ambiguous. V dropped 6 bases and J dropped 0 bases, with 9 bases sitting between them. The CDR3 is 14 residues long. CDR1 is MNHEY, CDR2 SVGAGI, per germline. The CDR3 DNA reads as TGTGCCAGCAGGCCAGATGGCTCTGGAAACACCATATATTTT. Amino acid sequence: CASRPDGSGNTIYF.

V gene TRBV28 combines with J gene TRBJ1-3; 7 bases map to TRBD1. Germline lookup yields CDR1 MDHEN and CDR2 SYDVKM. V lost 6 bases to trimming and J lost 2 bases; unmatched junction nucleotides: 7. The CDR3 extends over 15 amino acids. CDR3 region: CASSHKTGAGNTIYF. The CDR3 region has the DNA TGTGCCAGCAGCCATAAAACAGGGGCTGGAAACACCATATATTTT.

The chain is built from TRBV6-6 and TRBJ1-6; D unresolved. CDR1 and CDR2 (germline): MNHNY, SVGAGI (reference sequence). The CDR3 runs 17 residues. Trimming took 5 bases from V and 0 from J, leaving 14 bases between them. CDR3 DNA: TGTGCCAGCAGTCCTAGGGTGGGGAGCTCCTATAATTCACCCCTCCACTTT. Encoded protein: CASSPRVGSSYNSPLHF.